This T cell receptor beta chain was recorded in a study of cytomegalovirus exposure and HLA in healthy donors. Study-level results: DRB1 had the most TCR associations and HLA-C the fewest, a later analysis found, with rates varying by HLA locus. The authors reported that TCR beta sequences could predict HLA-A and HLA-B alleles. These predictions were accurate for most subjects in the first cohort. A later analysis linked a missense variant in DCLRE1C to the trimming of TCR beta V and J genes.

In the case of this clone: Its antigen is unidentified.

The PCR ran on 60 Vbeta and 13 Jbeta primers. TCRdb's copy holds only in-frame clones and misses some; the assay was immunoSEQ multiplex PCR. Counted here are approximately 170,000 clones, over 80% occurring once; the ten biggest clones make up approximately 4.1%. The receptor's source is a woman aged 50 to 65 in good health and CMV-seropositive. Sequenced sample: PBMCs.

DNA of the CDR3: TGTGCCAGCGGGTTAGCGGGTGGGGAGTACAATGAGCAGTTCTTC. This encodes CASGLAGGEYNEQFF. The chain is built from TRBV5-6 and TRBJ2-1, with 7 positions matching TRBD2. The CDR3 spans 15 residues. Germline CDR1 reads SGHDT; CDR2 reads YYEEEE. With V trimmed by 7 bases and J by 4 bases, 11 bases remained unmatched.